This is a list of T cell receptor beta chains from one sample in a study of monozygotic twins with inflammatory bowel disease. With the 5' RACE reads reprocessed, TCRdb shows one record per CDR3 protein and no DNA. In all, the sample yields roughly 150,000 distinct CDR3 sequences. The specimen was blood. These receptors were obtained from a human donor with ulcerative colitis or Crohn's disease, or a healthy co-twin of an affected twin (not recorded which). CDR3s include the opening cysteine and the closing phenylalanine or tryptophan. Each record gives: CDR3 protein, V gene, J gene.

CDR3 protein: CASSPTSGRRTGELFF
V gene: TRBV9
J gene: TRBJ2-2

CDR3 protein: CASSLDRRGANVLTF
V gene: TRBV5-1
J gene: TRBJ2-6

CDR3 protein: CASSWTSGSYNEQFF
V gene: TRBV2
J gene: TRBJ2-1

CDR3 protein: CSADVRRETQYF
V gene: TRBV20-1
J gene: TRBJ2-5

CDR3 protein: CASSLEAANTGELFF
V gene: TRBV5-1
J gene: TRBJ2-2

CDR3 protein: CSVRTSGSQETQYF
V gene: TRBV29-1
J gene: TRBJ2-5

CDR3 protein: CASSEWRAQLGQYF
V gene: TRBV25-1
J gene: TRBJ2-7

CDR3 protein: CASSFLLGRRGTGELFF
V gene: TRBV27
J gene: TRBJ2-2

CDR3 protein: CSAPPGQGSRNSPLHF
V gene: TRBV20-1
J gene: TRBJ1-6

CDR3 protein: CSARDWIVRPNGSTDTQYF
V gene: TRBV20-1
J gene: TRBJ2-3

CDR3 protein: CATSRDSSLGETQYF
V gene: TRBV15
J gene: TRBJ2-5

CDR3 protein: CASRPGTDSTDTQYF
V gene: TRBV19
J gene: TRBJ2-3

CDR3 protein: CASNSPMTSGRAYEQYF
V gene: TRBV28
J gene: TRBJ2-7

CDR3 protein: CASSPFPKGRQGEKLFF
V gene: TRBV14
J gene: TRBJ1-4

CDR3 protein: CASSFSGDYGYTF
V gene: TRBV12-3/TRBV12-4
J gene: TRBJ1-2

CDR3 protein: CASSLSGGRDLNSNQPQHF
V gene: TRBV27
J gene: TRBJ1-5

CDR3 protein: CSARQGEWYGYTF
V gene: TRBV20-1
J gene: TRBJ1-2

CDR3 protein: CATRRENTGELFF
V gene: TRBV24-1
J gene: TRBJ2-2

CDR3 protein: CASSLPNYEQYF
V gene: TRBV5-1
J gene: TRBJ2-7

CDR3 protein: CASSPDGLDTEAFF
V gene: TRBV12-3/TRBV12-4
J gene: TRBJ1-1

CDR3 protein: CSARDQGSFSNQPQHF
V gene: TRBV20-1
J gene: TRBJ1-5

CDR3 protein: CASTLPQDSHTEAFF
V gene: TRBV7-9
J gene: TRBJ1-1

CDR3 protein: CSATTGSYEQYF
V gene: TRBV20-1
J gene: TRBJ2-7

CDR3 protein: CASSSRQAGIPDTQYF
V gene: TRBV7-2
J gene: TRBJ2-3

CDR3 protein: CASNGSFSGGSSQHF
V gene: TRBV5-1
J gene: TRBJ1-5

CDR3 protein: CASSSAPGLGAYEQYF
V gene: TRBV27
J gene: TRBJ2-7

CDR3 protein: CASSALAGVGGELFF
V gene: TRBV7-3
J gene: TRBJ2-2

CDR3 protein: CASLGQTAWNEQFF
V gene: TRBV5-6
J gene: TRBJ2-1

CDR3 protein: CASSQVNEMNTEAFF
V gene: TRBV4-2
J gene: TRBJ1-1

CDR3 protein: CASSQPQGAIYGYTF
V gene: TRBV4-1
J gene: TRBJ1-2

CDR3 protein: CASSPRQGGNEQFF
V gene: TRBV3-1
J gene: TRBJ2-1

CDR3 protein: CASSERGGASSYNEQFF
V gene: TRBV10-2
J gene: TRBJ2-1

CDR3 protein: CASSRPGLLLDKETQYF
V gene: TRBV7-2
J gene: TRBJ2-5

CDR3 protein: CASSSTGQGKGNEQFF
V gene: TRBV7-3
J gene: TRBJ2-1

CDR3 protein: CASSPGTNEQFF
V gene: TRBV18
J gene: TRBJ2-1

CDR3 protein: CASSSFSGLRGNQPQHF
V gene: TRBV7-8
J gene: TRBJ1-5

CDR3 protein: CASSPRDEQYF
V gene: TRBV18
J gene: TRBJ2-3

CDR3 protein: CASSLDGLSSSGNTIYF
V gene: TRBV5-4
J gene: TRBJ1-3

CDR3 protein: CASSKTSGPWDTEAFF
V gene: TRBV11-2
J gene: TRBJ1-1

CDR3 protein: CASSAWGDYEQYF
V gene: TRBV9
J gene: TRBJ2-7

CDR3 protein: CASSFAGLNEKLFF
V gene: TRBV5-1
J gene: TRBJ1-4

CDR3 protein: CASRQDRAQGNQPQHF
V gene: TRBV2
J gene: TRBJ1-5

CDR3 protein: CASSMDRGAYEQYF
V gene: TRBV19
J gene: TRBJ2-7

CDR3 protein: CASSWDRTRLF
V gene: TRBV19
J gene: TRBJ1-1